The 23 T cell receptor beta chains given below trace back to one sample, sequenced in a study of cytomegalovirus exposure and HLA in healthy donors. It was with 60 Vbeta and 13 Jbeta primers that the PCR ran. Here immunoSEQ multiplex PCR was the method, and the copy in TCRdb shows in-frame clones only, minus some. The sample includes 150,000 to 200,000 clones, approximately 77% seen only once; the top ten take roughly 2%. The sample was PBMCs. Every receptor here comes from a man between 50 and 59 years old in good health and CMV-seropositive.

V is TRBV28 and J is TRBJ2-1, with D maybe TRBD1 (5 bases). Germline-derived CDR1 and CDR2 are MDHEN and SYDVKM. The CDR3 spans 15 residues. Trimming removed 3 bases from V and 2 bases from J, with 11 bases in between. CDR3 residues: CASSFTGDPYNEQFF. For the CDR3, the DNA is TGTGCCAGCAGTTTTACAGGAGATCCCTACAATGAGCAGTTCTTC. The full variable domain, completed using reference TRBV28 and TRBJ2-1, is DVKVTQSSRYLVKRTGEKVFLECVQDMDHENMFWYRQDPGLGLRLIYFSYDVKMKEKGDIPEGYSVSREKKERFSLILESASTNQTSMYLCASSFTGDPYNEQFFGPGTRLTVL.

This clone has more than one count but fewer than ten. The chain joins TRBV27 to TRBJ1-6; 9 positions match TRBD1. The V and J ends lost 7 bases and 4 bases, in that order; junction bases with no gene match: 5. The CDR3 runs 15 residues. Looked up from germline, CDR1 is MNHEY and CDR2 is SMNVEV (reference sequence). For the CDR3, the DNA is TGTGCCAGCACCTGGGACAGGGCTTATAATTCACCCCTCCACTTT. Its translation: CASTWDRAYNSPLHF.

This chain joins TRBV2 and TRBJ2-1; tentative D call: TRBD1 (5 bases). Trimming took 6 bases from V and 2 from J, leaving 11 bases between them. The CDR3 consists of 14 residues. Germline CDR1 is SNHLY and CDR2 is FYNNEI. CDR3 in amino acids: CASRVGHTYNEQFF. The CDR3 DNA is TGTGCCAGCAGGGTGGGGCATACCTACAATGAGCAGTTCTTC.

The chain uses TRBV5-1 and TRBJ2-5, with 14 nucleotides matching TRBD2. Losses at the gene ends were 0 bases for V and 4 bases for J; bases not matched to a gene: 2. CDR1 is SGHRS and CDR2 is YFSETQ in the germline V gene. The CDR3 has 16 amino acids. In DNA, the CDR3 is TGCGCCAGCAGCTTGGGGACTAGCGGGGGGTTAGAGACCCAGTACTTC. Its translation is CASSLGTSGGLETQYF.

The chain recombines TRBV5-1 with TRBJ1-3; a weak D match, TRBD1 (5 bases). V shed 0 bases and J shed 3 bases, with 13 bases lying between them. The CDR3 sequence is 16 residues long. Germline CDR1 and CDR2: SGHRS and YFSETQ. CDR3 nucleotides: TGCGCCAGCAGCTTGGCTGGGGCGGAACTTGGAAACACCATATATTTT. Translation: CASSLAGAELGNTIYF.

This chain connects TRBV6-6 to TRBJ1-3; D is ambiguous. Germline V gives CDR1 MNHNY, CDR2 SVGAGI (reference sequence). V lost 7 bases, J lost 0 bases, and 10 bases lay in between. The CDR3 contains 14 residues. CDR3 loop: CASTEVNSGNTIYF. DNA for the CDR3: TGTGCCAGCACGGAGGTAAACTCTGGAAACACCATATATTTT.

This chain connects TRBV25-1 to TRBJ2-2, with TRBD2 identical over 9 bases. V lost 4 bases to trimming and J lost 1 base; unmatched junction nucleotides: 4. This CDR3 comprises 16 residues. Germline lookup yields CDR1 MGHDK and CDR2 SYGVNS. DNA for the CDR3: TGTGCCAGCAGTGTTAGGCGGGGGGGGAACACCGGGGAGCTGTTTTTT. It yields the protein CASSVRRGGNTGELFF.

The rearrangement links TRBV5-6 to TRBJ1-4; no definite D call. Germline-derived CDR1 and CDR2 are SGHDT and YYEEEE. The CDR3 loop spans 12 amino acids. V lost 7 bases, J lost 5 bases, and 9 bases lay in between. The CDR3 bases are TGTGCCAGCGGCGACGGGAATGAAAAACTGTTTTTT. Amino acids: CASGDGNEKLFF.

This rearrangement joins TRBV4-2 to TRBJ1-2; no clear D gene. The CDR3 loop spans 15 amino acids. Trimming took 0 bases from V and 0 from J, leaving 8 bases between them. Germline CDR1 reads LGHNA; CDR2 reads YNFKEQ. The CDR3 DNA is TGTGCCAGCAGCCAAGAGGAGGGTTCTAACTATGGCTACACCTTC. Translation gives CASSQEEGSNYGYTF.

The chain uses TRBV5-1 and TRBJ1-4; 8 bases are shared with TRBD1. The CDR3 runs 15 residues. V lost 4 bases, J lost 10 bases, and 12 bases stayed unmatched. Germline-derived CDR1 and CDR2 are SGHRS and YFSETQ. CDR3 region: CASSNLSSGTGKLFF. In DNA form, the CDR3 reads TGCGCCAGCAGCAACCTTTCTTCCGGGACAGGAAAACTGTTTTTT.

The chain recombines TRBV5-4 with TRBJ1-2, with 9 bases lining up with TRBD1. Germline values: CDR1 SGHNT, CDR2 YYREEE (reference sequence). The CDR3 covers 15 residues. V gave up 3 bases and J gave up 3 bases; unmatched junction bases: 6. This CDR3 is CASSSRGQGDYGYTF. DNA of the CDR3: TGTGCCAGCAGCTCTAGGGGACAGGGAGACTATGGCTACACCTTC. The variable domain in full, with the rest retrieved from reference TRBV5-4 and TRBJ1-2, is ETGVTQSPTHLIKTRGQQVTLRCSSQSGHNTVSWYQQALGQGPQFIFQYYREEENGRGNFPPRFSGLQFPNYSSELNVNALELDDSALYLCASSSRGQGDYGYTFGSGTRLTVV.

The chain joins TRBV6-6 to TRBJ1-4; 7 bases align to TRBD1. The CDR3 loop spans 14 amino acids. Germline V gene data show CDR1 as MNHNY and CDR2 as SVGAGI (reference sequence). V was pared by 5 bases and J by 5 bases, with 5 bases of the junction left unmatched. The CDR3 loop is CASSAGTVNEKLFF. CDR3 sequence (DNA): TGTGCCAGCAGTGCCGGGACAGTGAATGAAAAACTGTTTTTT.

Concerning this clone itself: At one end the junction does not follow the germline gene, possibly because of a read error. The chain has TRBV9 and TRBJ2-5; D possibly corresponds to TRBD2 (5 bases). Germline values: CDR1 SGDLS, CDR2 YYNGEE. The CDR3 runs to 13 residues. In nucleotides, the CDR3 is TGTGCCAGCAGCGTAAGGGAGCAAGGGACCCAGTACTTC. Protein sequence: CASSVREQGTQYF.

The chain carries TRBV7-7 and TRBJ2-1, with 10 bases fitting TRBD1. Germline assignment: CDR1 SSHAT and CDR2 FNYEAQ (reference sequence). This CDR3 region has 15 residues. The V gene end was trimmed by 5 bases and the J gene end by 5 bases; junction bases not matched to a gene: 6. The CDR3: CASSRGQGGNNEQFF. The CDR3 DNA sequence: TGTGCCAGCAGCCGCGGACAGGGGGGGAACAATGAGCAGTTCTTC. Together with reference TRBV7-7 and TRBJ2-1, the CDR3 gives the full variable domain: GAGVSQSPRYKVTKRGQDVTLRCDPISSHATLYWYQQALGQGPEFLTYFNYEAQPDKSGLPSDRFSAERPEGSISTLTIQRTEQRDSAMYRCASSRGQGGNNEQFFGPGTRLTVL.

This clone was seen just once. The chain combines TRBV6-4 with TRBJ1-6; 7 nucleotides match TRBD1. The germline V gene encodes CDR1 MRHNA and CDR2 SNTAGT. The V and J ends lost 6 bases and 10 bases, in that order; junction bases with no gene match: 15. The CDR3 spans 16 residues. CDR3 sequence (DNA): TGTGCCAGCAGCCAAAGCAGACAGGGTCGTGGGTCACCCCTCCACTTT. Amino acid sequence: CASSQSRQGRGSPLHF.

This clone appeared a single time. J is TRBJ1-1 and V is TRBV11-2; 7 bases agree with TRBD1. Trimming cost V 0 bases and J 10 bases; bases outside gene matches: 11. The CDR3 sequence is 15 residues long. Per the germline V gene, CDR1 is SGHAT and CDR2 is FQNNGV. As DNA, the CDR3 is TGTGCCAGCAGCTTAGAGGCCAGGGGGTTAGGCGGAGCTTTCTTT. Its translation is CASSLEARGLGGAFF.

V gene TRBV18 combines with J gene TRBJ1-3; D gene unclear. Per the germline V gene, CDR1 is KGHSH and CDR2 is LQKENI. The V gene lost 3 bases and the J gene lost 0 bases, with 9 bases spanning the gap. The CDR3 runs to 15 residues. CDR3 sequence (DNA): TGTGCCAGCTCACCCGAACAGTCCTCTGGAAACACCATATATTTT. As protein: CASSPEQSSGNTIYF.

The chain carries TRBV19 and TRBJ1-1; D remains ambiguous. In germline, CDR1 is LNHDA, CDR2 SQIVND (reference sequence). The length of the CDR3 is 16 residues. Trimming cost V 5 bases and J 0 bases, with 16 bases left between them. This CDR3 reads CASSFGPSWLNTEAFF. DNA of the CDR3: TGTGCCAGTAGTTTTGGCCCCTCCTGGCTGAACACTGAAGCTTTCTTT.

This chain connects TRBV5-4 to TRBJ1-1; TRBD1 matches at 8 bases. Trimming took 7 bases from V and 4 from J; bases not matched to a gene: 6. This CDR3 has 13 amino acids. Germline loops: CDR1 SGHNT, CDR2 YYREEE (reference sequence). The CDR3 loop reads CASRQGARTEAFF. In DNA form, the CDR3 reads TGTGCCAGCCGGCAGGGGGCGCGCACTGAAGCTTTCTTT.

This clone has a handful of counts. CDR3 in DNA: TGCGCCAGCAGCTTGACGGGGGGAAGCACAGATACGCAGTATTTT. Translation: CASSLTGGSTDTQYF. The chain carries TRBV5-1 and TRBJ2-3; the match to TRBD2 covers 7 bases. Germline CDR1 reads SGHRS; CDR2 reads YFSETQ. J was trimmed by 0 bases and V by 1 base; bases with no gene match: 2. The CDR3 spans 15 residues.

This clone was seen only a few times. This chain joins TRBV28 and TRBJ1-5, with D possibly being TRBD1 (5 bases). The CDR3 consists of 13 residues. Germline lookup yields CDR1 MDHEN and CDR2 SYDVKM. The V end lost 7 bases, the J end lost 5 bases, and 12 bases lay between the germline ends. CDR3 sequence (DNA): TGTGCCAGCAACCTGGGGGGAGATCAGCCCCAGCATTTT. Amino acid sequence: CASNLGGDQPQHF. Looking up the rest from reference TRBV28 and TRBJ1-5 gives the full variable domain: DVKVTQSSRYLVKRTGEKVFLECVQDMDHENMFWYRQDPGLGLRLIYFSYDVKMKEKGDIPEGYSVSREKKERFSLILESASTNQTSMYLCASNLGGDQPQHFGDGTRLSIL.

This sequence joins TRBV6-6 and TRBJ1-5; maybe TRBD1 (6 bases). CDR3 length: 13 amino acids. Germline assignment: CDR1 MNHNY and CDR2 SVGAGI (reference sequence). With 6 bases removed from V and 9 bases from J, the gap between germline ends came to 15 bases. CDR3 DNA sequence: TGTGCCAGCAGCTCCGGGACATCCCGGCCCCAGCATTTT. It codes for CASSSGTSRPQHF.

The chain carries TRBV9 and TRBJ2-3; 10 positions match TRBD2. CDR3 size: 16 residues. CDR1 is SGDLS, CDR2 YYNGEE, per germline. V trimming: 3 bases; J trimming: 0 bases; junction bases outside the gene matches: 4. CDR3 sequence: CASSASGGRSTDTQYF. The CDR3 DNA is TGTGCCAGCAGCGCTAGCGGGGGCCGTAGCACAGATACGCAGTATTTT.